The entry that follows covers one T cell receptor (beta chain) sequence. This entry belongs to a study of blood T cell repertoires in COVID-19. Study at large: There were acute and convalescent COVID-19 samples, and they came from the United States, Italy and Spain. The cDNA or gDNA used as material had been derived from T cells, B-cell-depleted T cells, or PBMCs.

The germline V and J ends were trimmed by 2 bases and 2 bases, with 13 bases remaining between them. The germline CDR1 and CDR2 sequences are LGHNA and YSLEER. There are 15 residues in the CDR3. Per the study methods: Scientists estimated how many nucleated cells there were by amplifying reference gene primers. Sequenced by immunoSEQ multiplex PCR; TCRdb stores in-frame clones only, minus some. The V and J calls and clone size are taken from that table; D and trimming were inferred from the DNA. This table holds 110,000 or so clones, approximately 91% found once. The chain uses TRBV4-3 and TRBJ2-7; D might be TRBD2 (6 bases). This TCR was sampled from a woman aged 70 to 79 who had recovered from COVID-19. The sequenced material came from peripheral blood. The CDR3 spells CASSQISGPTYEQYF. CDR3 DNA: TGCGCCAGCAGCCAAATTAGCGGCCCTACCTACGAGCAGTACTTC.